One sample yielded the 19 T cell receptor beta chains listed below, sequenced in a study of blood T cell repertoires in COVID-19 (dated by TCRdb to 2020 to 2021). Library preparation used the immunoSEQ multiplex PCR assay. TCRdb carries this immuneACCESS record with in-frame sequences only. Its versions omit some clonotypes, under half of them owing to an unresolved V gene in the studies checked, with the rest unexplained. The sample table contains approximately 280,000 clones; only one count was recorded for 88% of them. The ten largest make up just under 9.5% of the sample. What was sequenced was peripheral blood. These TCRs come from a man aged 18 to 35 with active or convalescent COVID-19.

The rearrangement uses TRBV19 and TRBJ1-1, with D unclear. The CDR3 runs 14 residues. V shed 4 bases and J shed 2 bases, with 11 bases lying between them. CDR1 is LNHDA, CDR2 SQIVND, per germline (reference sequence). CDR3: CASSTLEINTEAFF. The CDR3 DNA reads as TGTGCCAGTAGTACGTTAGAAATTAACACTGAAGCTTTCTTT.

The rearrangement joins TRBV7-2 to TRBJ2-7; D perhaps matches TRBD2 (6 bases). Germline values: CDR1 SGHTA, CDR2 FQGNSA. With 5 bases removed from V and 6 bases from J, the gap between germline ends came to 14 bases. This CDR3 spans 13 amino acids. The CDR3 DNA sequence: TGTGCCAGCAGCCGGTACGGGGGTGGCGAGCAGTACTTC. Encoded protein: CASSRYGGGEQYF.

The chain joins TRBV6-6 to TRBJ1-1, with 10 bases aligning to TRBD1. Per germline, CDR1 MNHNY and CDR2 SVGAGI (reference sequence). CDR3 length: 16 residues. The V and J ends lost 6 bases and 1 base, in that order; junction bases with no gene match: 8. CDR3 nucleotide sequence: TGTGCCAGCAGGGACAGACAGGGGGCTGGGAACACTGAAGCTTTCTTT. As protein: CASRDRQGAGNTEAFF.

In DNA form, the CDR3 reads TGTGCCAGTAGTATGGGGACAGGGATGGGGCCCCAGCATTTT. Protein product: CASSMGTGMGPQHF. This chain connects TRBV19 to TRBJ1-5; 9 bases are a match to TRBD1. The CDR3 consists of 14 residues. Trimming cost V 3 bases and J 9 bases; bases outside gene matches: 6. Germline CDR1 reads LNHDA; CDR2 reads SQIVND (reference sequence).

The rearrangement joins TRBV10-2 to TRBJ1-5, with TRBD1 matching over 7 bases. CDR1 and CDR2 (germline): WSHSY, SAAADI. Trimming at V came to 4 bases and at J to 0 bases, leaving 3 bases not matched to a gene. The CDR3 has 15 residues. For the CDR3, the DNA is TGCGCCAGCAGTGGGGGACAGTATAGCAATCAGCCCCAGCATTTT. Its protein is CASSGGQYSNQPQHF.

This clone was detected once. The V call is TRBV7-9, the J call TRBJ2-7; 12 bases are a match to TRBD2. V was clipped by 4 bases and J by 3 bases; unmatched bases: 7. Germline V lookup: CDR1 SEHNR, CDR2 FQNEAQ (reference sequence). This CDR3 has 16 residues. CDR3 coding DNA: TGTGCCAGCAGCTCCTCTACTAGCGGGGGGTACTACGAGCAGTACTTC. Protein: CASSSSTSGGYYEQYF.

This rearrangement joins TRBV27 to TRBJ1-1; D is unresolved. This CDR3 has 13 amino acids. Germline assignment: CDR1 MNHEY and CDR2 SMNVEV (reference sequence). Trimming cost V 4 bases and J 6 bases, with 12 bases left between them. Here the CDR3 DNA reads TGTGCCAGCAGTTCTGGAGGTAGCGCTGAAGCTTTCTTT. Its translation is CASSSGGSAEAFF.

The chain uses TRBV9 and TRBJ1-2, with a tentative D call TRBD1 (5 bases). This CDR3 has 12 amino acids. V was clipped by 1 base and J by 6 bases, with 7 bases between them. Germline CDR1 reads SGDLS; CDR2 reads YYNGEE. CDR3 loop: CASSVQGHGYTF. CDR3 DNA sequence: TGTGCCAGCAGCGTACAGGGTCATGGCTACACCTTC.

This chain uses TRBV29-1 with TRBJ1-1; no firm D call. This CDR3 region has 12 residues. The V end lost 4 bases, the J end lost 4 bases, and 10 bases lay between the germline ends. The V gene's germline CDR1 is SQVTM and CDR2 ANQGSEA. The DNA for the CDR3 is TGCAGCGTTGTATGGCATGGCACTGAAGCTTTCTTT. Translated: CSVVWHGTEAFF.

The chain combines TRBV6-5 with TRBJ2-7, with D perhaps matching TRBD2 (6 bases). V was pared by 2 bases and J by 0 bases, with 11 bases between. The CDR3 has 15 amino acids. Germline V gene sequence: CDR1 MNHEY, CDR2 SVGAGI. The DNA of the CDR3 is TGTGCCAGCAGTTACGCCCGGGGGAGCTCCTACGAGCAGTACTTC. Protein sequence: CASSYARGSSYEQYF.

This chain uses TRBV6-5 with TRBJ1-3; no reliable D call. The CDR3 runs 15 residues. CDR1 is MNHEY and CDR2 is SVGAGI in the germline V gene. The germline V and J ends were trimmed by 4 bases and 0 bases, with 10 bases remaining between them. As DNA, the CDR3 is TGTGCCAGCAGTTTACAGACGAGCTCTGGAAACACCATATATTTT. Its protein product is CASSLQTSSGNTIYF.

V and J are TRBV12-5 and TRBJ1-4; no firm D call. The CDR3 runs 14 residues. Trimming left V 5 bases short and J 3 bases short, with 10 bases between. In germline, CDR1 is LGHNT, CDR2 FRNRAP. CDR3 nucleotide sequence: TGTGCTAGTGGTGAGGACTGGGCTAATGAAAAACTGTTTTTT. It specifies CASGEDWANEKLFF.

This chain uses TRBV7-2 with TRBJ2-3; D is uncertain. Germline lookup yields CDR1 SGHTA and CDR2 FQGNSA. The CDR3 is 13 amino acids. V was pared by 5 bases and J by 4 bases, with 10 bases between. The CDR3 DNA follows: TGTGCCAGCAGCCGGCTAGAACCAGATACGCAGTATTTT. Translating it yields CASSRLEPDTQYF.

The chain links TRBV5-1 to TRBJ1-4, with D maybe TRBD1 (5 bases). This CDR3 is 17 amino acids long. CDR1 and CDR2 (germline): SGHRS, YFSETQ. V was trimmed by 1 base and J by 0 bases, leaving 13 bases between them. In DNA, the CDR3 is TGCGCCAGCAGCTTGATGGGACTATTATCAACTAATGAAAAACTGTTTTTT. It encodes CASSLMGLLSTNEKLFF.

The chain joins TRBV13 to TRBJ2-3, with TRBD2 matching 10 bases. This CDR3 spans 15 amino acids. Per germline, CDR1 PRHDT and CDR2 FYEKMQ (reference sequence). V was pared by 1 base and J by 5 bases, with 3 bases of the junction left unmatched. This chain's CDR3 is CASSLERGGIDTQYF. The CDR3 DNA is TGTGCCAGCAGCTTAGAGCGGGGGGGTATAGATACGCAGTATTTT.

The CDR3 here is CASRPTGTANYGYTF. In DNA, the CDR3 is TGTGCCAGCAGGCCCACCGGGACAGCTAACTATGGCTACACCTTC. The genes are TRBV27 and TRBJ1-2; 7 nucleotides align to TRBD1. The CDR3 totals 15 residues. In germline, CDR1 is MNHEY, CDR2 SMNVEV (reference sequence). V was pared by 6 bases and J by 0 bases, with 7 bases of the junction left unmatched.

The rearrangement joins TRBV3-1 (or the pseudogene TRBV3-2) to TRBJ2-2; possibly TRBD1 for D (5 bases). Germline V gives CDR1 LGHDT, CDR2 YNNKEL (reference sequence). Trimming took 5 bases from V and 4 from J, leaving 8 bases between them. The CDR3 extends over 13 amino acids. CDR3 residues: CASSLTVTGELFF. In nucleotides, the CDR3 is TGTGCCAGCAGCTTGACAGTCACCGGGGAGCTGTTTTTT.

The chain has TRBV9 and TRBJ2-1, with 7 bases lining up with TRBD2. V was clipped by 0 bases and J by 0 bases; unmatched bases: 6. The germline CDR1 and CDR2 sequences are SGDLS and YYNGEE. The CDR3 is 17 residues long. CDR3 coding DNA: TGTGCCAGCAGCGTAGGTCCCGGGGGGAGCTCCTACAATGAGCAGTTCTTC. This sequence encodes CASSVGPGGSSYNEQFF.

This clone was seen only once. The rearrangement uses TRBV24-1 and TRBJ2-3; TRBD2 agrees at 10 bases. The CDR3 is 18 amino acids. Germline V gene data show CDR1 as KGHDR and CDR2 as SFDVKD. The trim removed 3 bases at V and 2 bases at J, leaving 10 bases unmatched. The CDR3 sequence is CATSDPRGSGGATDTQYF. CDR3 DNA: TGTGCCACCAGTGATCCCCGGGGAAGCGGGGGGGCCACAGATACGCAGTATTTT.